This entry describes one T cell receptor (beta chain). The antigen remains undetermined. From the 5' RACE reads, TCRdb called clonotypes with MiXCR, one entry per CDR3 protein. The table records about 270,000 distinct CDR3 sequences, roughly 18% of them present only once. Germline assignment: CDR1 SEHNR and CDR2 FQNEAQ (reference sequence). The CDR3 loop spans 15 amino acids. The V end was cut by 4 bases, the J end by 2 bases, with 13 bases between. The source of the sample is a study of T-cell memory formation after mild COVID-19. Study-level information: TCR clusters showed largely donor specificity.

General study results and limits: Cross-reactive memory apparently joined, as some responding clones appeared in pre-infection memory. Contracting CD4+ clones lay largely in CM and EM, with CD8+ ones residing in EMRA.

This chain links TRBV7-9 with TRBJ2-3; no clear D. Material: PBMCs or a T cell subset sorted from them (not recorded which). This clonotype originated in a young man who had mild COVID-19 (a few samples of this study predate the infection). Cell type and time point are not known. CDR3 coding DNA: TGTGCCAGCAGCTCCCGACTGCCAGTCACAGATACGCAGTATTTT. It is translated as CASSSRLPVTDTQYF.